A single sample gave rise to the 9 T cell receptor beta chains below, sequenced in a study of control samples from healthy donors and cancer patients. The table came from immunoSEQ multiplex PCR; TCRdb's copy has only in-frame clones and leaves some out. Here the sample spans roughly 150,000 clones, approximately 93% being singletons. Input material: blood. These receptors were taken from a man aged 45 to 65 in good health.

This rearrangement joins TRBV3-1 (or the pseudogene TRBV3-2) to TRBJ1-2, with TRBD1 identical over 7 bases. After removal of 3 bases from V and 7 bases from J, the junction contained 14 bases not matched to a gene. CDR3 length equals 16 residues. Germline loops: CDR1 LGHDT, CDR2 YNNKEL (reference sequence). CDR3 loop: CASSHLRAGRTGGYTF. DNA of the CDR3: TGTGCCAGCAGCCACTTAAGGGCAGGGAGGACAGGTGGCTACACCTTC.

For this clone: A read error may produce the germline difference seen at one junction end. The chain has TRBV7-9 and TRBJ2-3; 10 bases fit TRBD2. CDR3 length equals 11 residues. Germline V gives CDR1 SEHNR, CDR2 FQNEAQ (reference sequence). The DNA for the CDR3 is TGCGCAGCGGGAGGGGTAAATACGCAGTATTTT. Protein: CAAGGVNTQYF.

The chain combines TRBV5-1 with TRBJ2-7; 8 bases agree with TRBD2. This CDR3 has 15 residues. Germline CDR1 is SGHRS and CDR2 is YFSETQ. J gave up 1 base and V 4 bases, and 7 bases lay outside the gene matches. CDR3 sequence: CASSPAGGGSYEQYF. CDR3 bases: TGCGCCAGCAGCCCCGCCGGGGGGGGGTCCTACGAGCAGTACTTC.

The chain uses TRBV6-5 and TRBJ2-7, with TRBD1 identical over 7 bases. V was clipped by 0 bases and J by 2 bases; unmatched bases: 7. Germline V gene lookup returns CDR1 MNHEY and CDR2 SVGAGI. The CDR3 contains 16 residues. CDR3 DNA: TGTGCCAGCAGTTACTCTGCTCGGACAGGAACCTACGAGCAGTACTTC. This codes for CASSYSARTGTYEQYF.

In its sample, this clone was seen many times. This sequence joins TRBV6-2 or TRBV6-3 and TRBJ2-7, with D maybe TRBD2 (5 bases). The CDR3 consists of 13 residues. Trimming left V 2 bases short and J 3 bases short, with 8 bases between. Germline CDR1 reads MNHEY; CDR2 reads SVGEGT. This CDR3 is CASSYGENYEQYF. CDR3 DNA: TGTGCCAGCAGTTACGGGGAGAACTACGAGCAGTACTTC.

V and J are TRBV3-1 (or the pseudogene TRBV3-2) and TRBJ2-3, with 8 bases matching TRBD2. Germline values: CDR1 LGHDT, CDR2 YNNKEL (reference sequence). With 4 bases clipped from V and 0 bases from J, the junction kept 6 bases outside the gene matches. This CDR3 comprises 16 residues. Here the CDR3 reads CASSPLAASSTDTQYF. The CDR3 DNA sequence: TGTGCCAGCAGCCCACTAGCGGCCTCTAGCACAGATACGCAGTATTTT.

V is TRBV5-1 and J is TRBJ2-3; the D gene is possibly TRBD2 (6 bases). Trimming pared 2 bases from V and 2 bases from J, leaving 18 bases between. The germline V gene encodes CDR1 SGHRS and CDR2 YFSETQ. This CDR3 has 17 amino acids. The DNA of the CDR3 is TGCGCCAGCAGCTTACGGCAGGCGGAGGGACCCACAGATACGCAGTATTTT. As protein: CASSLRQAEGPTDTQYF.

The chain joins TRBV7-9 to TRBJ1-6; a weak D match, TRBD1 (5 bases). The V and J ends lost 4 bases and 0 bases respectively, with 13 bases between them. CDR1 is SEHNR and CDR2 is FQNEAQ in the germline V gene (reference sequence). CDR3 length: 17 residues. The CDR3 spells CASSSDRTFSYNSPLHF. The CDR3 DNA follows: TGTGCCAGCAGCTCTGACAGAACTTTCTCCTATAATTCACCCCTCCACTTT.

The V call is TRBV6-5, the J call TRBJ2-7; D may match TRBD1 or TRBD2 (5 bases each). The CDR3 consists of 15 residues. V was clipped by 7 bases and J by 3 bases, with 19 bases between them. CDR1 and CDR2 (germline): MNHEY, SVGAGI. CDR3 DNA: TGTGCCAGCACTCCCAACCCCGGGGACCTCTACGAGCAGTACTTC. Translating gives CASTPNPGDLYEQYF.